Listed here are 14 T cell receptor beta chains from one sample, sequenced in a study of regulatory T cells in long-lasting Graves disease. Sequencing libraries for TCR beta were prepared with iRepertoire HTBI primers and Arm-PCR of CDR3 regions. TCRdb redid the calling of the multiplex PCR reads with MiXCR, one entry per CDR3 protein. The sample yields fewer than 650,000 distinct CDR3 sequences, more than 15% seen once. Time point noted: newly diagnosed GD, antithyroid drugs for less than 3 months. The TCR library was made from RNA that had been extracted from PBMCs in TRIzol. These same data were also listed under a study on T cells in Graves' hyperthyroidism and ophthalmopathy.

Material: peripheral blood mononuclear cells (PBMCs), obtained at new diagnosis, from a patient treated with antithyroid drugs. The origin of the receptors is a man aged 18 to 29 with Graves disease.

V is TRBV18 and J is TRBJ2-1; 11 bases are shared with TRBD2. The CDR3 sequence is 15 residues long. Germline V gives CDR1 KGHSH, CDR2 LQKENI. Trimming took 3 bases from V and 10 from J; bases not matched to a gene: 8. CDR3 coding DNA: TGTGCCAGCTCACCCTCACTAGCGGGAGAGAGCGAGCAGTTCTTC. The encoded protein is CASSPSLAGESEQFF.

The chain carries TRBV5-5 and TRBJ1-2, with TRBD1 as a possible D gene (5 bases). The CDR3 totals 15 residues. Germline lookup yields CDR1 SGHKS and CDR2 YYEKEE (reference sequence). V was shortened by 6 bases and J by 1 base, with 16 bases between the two germline ends. Here the CDR3 DNA reads TGTGCCAGCAACGCCCCGGGGCGTGTTAACTATGGCTACACCTTC. Amino acid sequence: CASNAPGRVNYGYTF.

This clonotype was found a few times. V is TRBV7-9 and J is TRBJ1-2; possibly TRBD1 for D (6 bases). The V end lost 11 bases, the J end lost 5 bases, and 21 bases lay between the germline ends. This CDR3 region has 14 residues. Germline assignment: CDR1 SEHNR and CDR2 FQNEAQ (reference sequence). The CDR3 reads CASLPAGVEYGYTF. In DNA form, the CDR3 reads TGTGCCTCCCTCCCGGCAGGGGTAGAGTATGGCTACACCTTC.

This clonotype was seen at least ten times. The V gene is TRBV6-1, the J gene TRBJ2-7, with 10 positions matching TRBD1. V shed 8 bases and J 4 bases; nucleotides not matched to a gene: 5. CDR1 and CDR2 from the germline V gene are MNHNS and SASEGT. The CDR3 is made up of 13 amino acids. CDR3 nucleotide sequence: TGTGCCAGCGACCGGGACAGGGGTTACGAGCAGTACTTC. It translates to CASDRDRGYEQYF.

This clonotype has a count of ten or more. The CDR3 reads CASSFGTADGYTF. CDR3 DNA sequence: TGTGCCAGCAGTTTTGGGACCGCGGATGGCTACACCTTC. The rearrangement links TRBV27 to TRBJ1-2; maybe TRBD1 (5 bases). The V and J ends lost 3 bases and 6 bases respectively, with 11 bases between them. In germline, CDR1 is MNHEY, CDR2 SMNVEV (reference sequence). The CDR3 is 13 amino acids.

This chain uses TRBV28 with TRBJ2-2, with 8 positions matching TRBD1. CDR3 length equals 17 residues. Per germline, CDR1 MDHEN and CDR2 SYDVKM. After removal of 3 bases from V and 2 bases from J, the junction contained 8 bases not matched to a gene. The CDR3: CASSFPRQGINTGELFF. The CDR3 region has the DNA TGTGCCAGCAGTTTCCCGAGACAGGGGATAAACACCGGGGAGCTGTTTTTT.

This clonotype was recorded a few times. The chain couples TRBV5-1 to TRBJ2-2; maybe TRBD2 (5 bases). Germline-derived CDR1 and CDR2 are SGHRS and YFSETQ. The CDR3 covers 16 residues. V was cut by 4 bases and J by 1 base, with 14 bases left in between. CDR3 amino acids: CASSPTRVENTGELFF. CDR3 DNA sequence: TGCGCCAGCAGCCCGACGAGGGTCGAGAACACCGGGGAGCTGTTTTTT.

The J gene is TRBJ2-7, the V gene TRBV20-1, with unresolved D. CDR3 size: 14 residues. V lost 5 bases to trimming and J lost 0 bases, with 14 bases between them. CDR1 and CDR2 from the germline V gene are DFQATT and SNEGSKA (reference sequence). CDR3 loop: CSAPISLSSYEQYF. CDR3 sequence (DNA): TGCAGTGCTCCAATATCCTTAAGCTCCTACGAGCAGTACTTC.

This clonotype was recorded at least ten times. The V call is TRBV3-1, the J call TRBJ2-3; tentative D call: TRBD1 (5 bases). The CDR3 is 13 amino acids. The germline CDR1 and CDR2 sequences are LGHDT and YNNKEL (reference sequence). Trimming took 3 bases from V and 3 from J, leaving 7 bases between them. The DNA of the CDR3 is TGTGCCAGCAGCCATCAGGGAACAGATACGCAGTATTTT. It encodes CASSHQGTDTQYF.

This clonotype was seen repeatedly, ten times or more. The rearrangement uses TRBV20-1 and TRBJ1-3, with D maybe TRBD1 (5 bases). The germline V and J ends were trimmed by 4 bases and 1 base, with 11 bases remaining between them. Per the germline V gene, CDR1 is DFQATT and CDR2 is SNEGSKA (reference sequence). CDR3 size: 14 residues. The DNA of the CDR3 is TGCAGTGCTACTCAGGGACCGTCTGGAAACACCATATATTTT. It yields the protein CSATQGPSGNTIYF.

The chain employs TRBV9 and TRBJ1-3; 9 bases align to TRBD1. Germline V lookup: CDR1 SGDLS, CDR2 YYNGEE. J was trimmed by 2 bases and V by 4 bases; bases with no gene match: 7. The CDR3 is 16 residues long. The CDR3 DNA follows: TGTGCCAGCAGCTACTCGGGACAGGGCCCTGGAAACACCATATATTTT. The encoded protein is CASSYSGQGPGNTIYF.

About this clonotype itself: Its ends do not fully match the called genes, so a read error is possible. V usage is TRBV7-6 and J usage is TRBJ2-7, with TRBD1 identical over 7 bases. There are 15 residues in the CDR3. Germline CDR1 is SGHVS and CDR2 is FNYEAQ. The CDR3, as DNA: TGTGCCAGCAGCTTAGGACAGGGCATCTCCTACGTGCAGTACTTC. The encoded protein is CASSLGQGISYVQYF. The full variable domain, in which reference TRBV7-6 and TRBJ2-7 provide the parts outside the CDR3, is GAGVSQSPRYKVTKRGQDVALRCDPISGHVSLYWYRQALGQGPEFLTYFNYEAQQDKSGLPNDRFSAERPEGSISTLTIQRTEQRDSAMYRCASSLGQGISYVQYFGPGTRLTVT.

In this sample, this clonotype turned up many times. Written as DNA, the CDR3 is TGTGCCAGCAGTTTACCGGGATCTGAAGCTTTCTTT. It yields the protein CASSLPGSEAFF. This chain joins TRBV11-3 and TRBJ1-1; D is uncertain. Deletions cut 6 bases from V and 6 bases from J, with 11 bases between. The CDR3 length is 12 residues. Germline CDR1 is SGHNT and CDR2 is YENEEA. Looking up the rest from reference TRBV11-3 and TRBJ1-1 gives the full variable domain: EAGVVQSPRYKIIEKKQPVAFWCNPISGHNTLYWYLQNLGQGPELLIRYENEEAVDDSQLPKDRFSAERLKGVDSTLKIQPAELGDSAVYLCASSLPGSEAFFGQGTRLTVV.

The rearrangement joins TRBV10-3 to TRBJ1-4, with D maybe TRBD1 (6 bases). V lost 10 bases and J 3 bases, leaving 9 bases between the germline ends. The CDR3 has 12 residues. In germline, CDR1 is ENHRY, CDR2 SYGVKD. The CDR3, as DNA: TGTGCCACCAGGGGTTCTAATGAAAAACTGTTTTTT. Its translation is CATRGSNEKLFF.